One sample yielded the 19 T cell receptor beta chains listed below, sequenced in a study of CD8+ T cells in alopecia areata. RNA was isolated and reverse transcribed to cDNA, the sequencing template. Method: immunoSEQ multiplex PCR; TCRdb's copy keeps in-frame clones and lacks some. Of about 130,000 clones in the sample, around 50% were seen once. Specimen: CD4+ T cells sorted from blood, collected at week 0. The receptor set was obtained from a human donor with alopecia areata.

The genes are TRBV18 and TRBJ2-1; D is perhaps TRBD2 (5 bases). The CDR3 length is 13 residues. Per germline, CDR1 KGHSH and CDR2 LQKENI. V gave up 1 base and J gave up 7 bases, with 8 bases separating them. Written as DNA, the CDR3 is TGTGCCAGCTCACCACTAGCGTTGAATGAGCAGTTCTTC. Translation: CASSPLALNEQFF.

This clone was observed a handful of times. CDR3 nucleotides: TGCGCCAGCAGCCAAGATCTGCACAGCTATGGCTACACCTTC. Protein product: CASSQDLHSYGYTF. This rearrangement joins TRBV4-3 to TRBJ1-2; unclear D gene. V lost 0 bases, J lost 4 bases, and 9 bases lay in between. Germline V gene lookup returns CDR1 LGHNA and CDR2 YSLEER. The CDR3 has 14 amino acids.

The V call is TRBV7-2, the J call TRBJ1-2, with no clear D. V lost 3 bases to trimming and J lost 5 bases, with 13 bases between them. From germline, CDR1 is SGHTA and CDR2 FQGNSA. The CDR3 contains 14 residues. In nucleotides, the CDR3 is TGTGCCAGCAGCTTGCGGGCGCGAACTTATGGCTACACCTTC. Protein: CASSLRARTYGYTF. Variable domain in full (rest from reference TRBV7-2 and TRBJ1-2): GAGVSQSPSNKVTEKGKDVELRCDPISGHTALYWYRQSLGQGLEFLIYFQGNSAPDKSGLPSDRFSAERTGGSVSTLTIQRTQQEDSAVYLCASSLRARTYGYTFGSGTRLTVV.

This chain joins TRBV2 and TRBJ2-5; D remains ambiguous. V lost 3 bases to trimming and J lost 5 bases, with 13 bases between them. The CDR3 sequence is 14 residues long. Germline V gene lookup returns CDR1 SNHLY and CDR2 FYNNEI. The CDR3 DNA reads as TGTGCCAGCAGTGACAGAGCGAGTATGGAGACCCAGTACTTC. Encoded protein: CASSDRASMETQYF.

The rearrangement uses TRBV5-1 and TRBJ2-1; 9 bases agree with TRBD2. Trimming cost V 0 bases and J 7 bases; bases outside gene matches: 8. The CDR3 contains 16 residues. Per germline, CDR1 SGHRS and CDR2 YFSETQ. The chain's CDR3 is CASSLGQGTSRNEQFF. The DNA for the CDR3 is TGCGCCAGCAGCTTGGGGCAAGGGACTAGCAGGAATGAGCAGTTCTTC.

The chain links TRBV25-1 to TRBJ2-6; the match to TRBD2 covers 7 bases. Germline V gene lookup returns CDR1 MGHDK and CDR2 SYGVNS. Losses at the gene ends were 1 base for V and 0 bases for J; bases not matched to a gene: 3. The CDR3 length is 17 residues. The DNA for the CDR3 is TGTGCCAGCAGTGAATTGGGGGGGACCTCTGGGGCCAACGTCCTGACTTTC. Its translation: CASSELGGTSGANVLTF. Full variable domain (outside the CDR3, taken from reference TRBV25-1 and TRBJ2-6): EADIYQTPRYLVIGTGKKITLECSQTMGHDKMYWYQQDPGMELHLIHYSYGVNSTEKGDLSSESTVSRIRTEHFPLTLESARPSHTSQYLCASSELGGTSGANVLTFGAGSRLTVL.

V and J are TRBV9 and TRBJ1-6; 7 positions agree with TRBD1. This CDR3 contains 14 residues. The V segment lost 4 bases and the J segment 10 bases; nucleotides outside the gene matches: 8. Per germline, CDR1 SGDLS and CDR2 YYNGEE. The CDR3 DNA sequence: TGTGCCAGCAGCCGTGGACAGGTCGACTCACCCCTCCACTTT. Translation gives CASSRGQVDSPLHF.

The chain employs TRBV27 and TRBJ2-5, with 10 nucleotides matching TRBD2. The CDR3 sequence is 15 residues long. The J segment lost 5 bases and the V segment lost 6 bases, leaving 9 bases of the junction unmatched. Germline-derived CDR1 and CDR2 are MNHEY and SMNVEV (reference sequence). CDR3 sequence reads: CASRIKLAGPETQYF. The DNA of the CDR3 is TGTGCCAGCAGGATAAAACTAGCGGGGCCGGAGACCCAGTACTTC.

V gene TRBV7-2 combines with J gene TRBJ2-5; the D is unclear. The V gene lost 2 bases and the J gene lost 2 bases, with 15 bases spanning the gap. This CDR3 has 16 amino acids. The germline V gene has CDR1 SGHTA and CDR2 FQGNSA. The DNA for the CDR3 is TGTGCCAGCAGCTTACTAATGGGGTTGCGGCAAGAGACCCAGTACTTC. As protein: CASSLLMGLRQETQYF.

This chain joins TRBV7-2 and TRBJ2-5; D is possibly TRBD1 or TRBD2 (5 bases each). This CDR3 has 14 amino acids. CDR1 and CDR2 (germline): SGHTA, FQGNSA. The ends were cut back, 5 bases at V and 5 bases at J, with 15 bases in the middle. CDR3 protein: CASSQGTAWETQYF. The CDR3 DNA is TGTGCCAGCAGCCAAGGGACCGCCTGGGAGACCCAGTACTTC. Using reference TRBV7-2 and TRBJ2-5 for the parts outside the CDR3, the full variable domain is GAGVSQSPSNKVTEKGKDVELRCDPISGHTALYWYRQSLGQGLEFLIYFQGNSAPDKSGLPSDRFSAERTGGSVSTLTIQRTQQEDSAVYLCASSQGTAWETQYFGPGTRLLVL.

The chain carries TRBV5-1 and TRBJ2-1; no clear D gene. The germline V and J ends were trimmed by 0 bases and 5 bases, with 9 bases remaining between them. This CDR3 comprises 14 residues. Germline assignment: CDR1 SGHRS and CDR2 YFSETQ. CDR3 residues: CASSLEGFDNEQFF. The CDR3 DNA reads TGCGCCAGCAGCTTGGAGGGTTTTGACAATGAGCAGTTCTTC.

The J gene is TRBJ1-1, the V gene TRBV2; 7 bases are a match to TRBD1. CDR3 length: 15 amino acids. Germline V lookup: CDR1 SNHLY, CDR2 FYNNEI. With V trimmed by 7 bases and J by 4 bases, 12 bases remained unmatched. The CDR3: CASNLYGQVGTEAFF. For the CDR3, the DNA is TGTGCCAGCAACCTTTACGGACAGGTGGGCACTGAAGCTTTCTTT.

V is TRBV29-1 and J is TRBJ2-1; 9 bases agree with TRBD2. With 8 bases clipped from V and 5 bases from J, the junction kept 10 bases outside the gene matches. Germline V CDR1 and CDR2: SQVTM, ANQGSEA. The CDR3 is made up of 14 amino acids. Here the CDR3 reads CSLRRGGTHNEQFF. The CDR3 coding sequence is TGCAGCCTACGGCGGGGGGGCACCCACAATGAGCAGTTCTTC.

The rearrangement uses TRBV18 and TRBJ1-3; D is unresolved. The germline V and J ends were trimmed by 3 bases and 0 bases, with 9 bases remaining between them. Germline-derived CDR1 and CDR2 are KGHSH and LQKENI. This CDR3 spans 15 amino acids. The CDR3 sequence: CASSPDGNSGNTIYF. The CDR3 DNA reads TGTGCCAGCTCACCGGACGGAAACTCTGGAAACACCATATATTTT.

The CDR3 is CASSLETGGGYEQFF. The CDR3 nucleotides are TGTGCCAGCAGCTTAGAGACCGGCGGGGGCTATGAGCAGTTCTTC. This sequence joins TRBV7-2 and TRBJ2-1; possible D gene TRBD2, 7 bases. The CDR3 totals 15 residues. Germline assignment: CDR1 SGHTA and CDR2 FQGNSA. Trimming shortened V by 1 base and J by 8 bases, and 15 bases separated the two germline ends.

The chain joins TRBV5-1 to TRBJ2-5; TRBD1 or TRBD2 may be the D gene (6 bases each). The CDR3 has 16 amino acids. V was pared by 0 bases and J by 5 bases, with 17 bases between. Germline V lookup: CDR1 SGHRS, CDR2 YFSETQ. DNA of the CDR3: TGCGCCAGCAGCTTGGAGATCCGGGGGCGCGACGAGACCCAGTACTTC. Its translation is CASSLEIRGRDETQYF.

This clone was seen more than once but under ten times. The chain has TRBV5-1 and TRBJ1-2, with 7 bases that match TRBD1. The CDR3 is 14 amino acids. V dropped 0 bases and J dropped 2; count of bases not matched to a gene: 1. Germline V gene data show CDR1 as SGHRS and CDR2 as YFSETQ. CDR3 sequence: CASSLETGNYGYTF. CDR3 sequence (DNA): TGCGCCAGCAGCTTGGAGACAGGGAACTATGGCTACACCTTC. Supplemented by reference TRBV5-1 and TRBJ1-2, the full variable domain reads KAGVTQTPRYLIKTRGQQVTLSCSPISGHRSVSWYQQTPGQGLQFLFEYFSETQRNKGNFPGRFSGRQFSNSRSEMNVSTLELGDSALYLCASSLETGNYGYTFGSGTRLTVV.

This chain joins TRBV28 and TRBJ2-2; D is possibly TRBD1 (6 bases). This CDR3 is 16 amino acids long. The V gene's germline CDR1 is MDHEN and CDR2 SYDVKM. The V and J ends lost 3 bases and 2 bases respectively, with 13 bases between them. The CDR3 here is CASSFLTGFNTGELFF. The CDR3 nucleotides read TGTGCCAGCAGTTTTTTGACAGGTTTTAACACCGGGGAGCTGTTTTTT.

The sample holds a few counts of this clone. The chain is built from TRBV6-1 and TRBJ1-5; 8 bases match TRBD1. Unmatched junction bases numbered 6, after V lost 4 bases and J lost 7 bases. The CDR3 is made up of 14 amino acids. Looked up from germline, CDR1 is MNHNS and CDR2 is SASEGT. CDR3 DNA: TGTGCCAGCAGTGGACAGGGGAGCGGGCAGCCCCAGCATTTT. Amino acid sequence: CASSGQGSGQPQHF.